This entry concerns a single T cell receptor (beta chain). Its target is unknown. This record comes from a study of yellow fever vaccine responses in identical twins. Notes on the study in general: Reportedly, twins showed a vaccine T cell response that looked partly convergent and partly personalized.

TCRdb used MiXCR to reprocess the RT-PCR reads, holding one entry per CDR3 protein. The data show roughly 15,000 distinct CDR3 sequences, approximately 84% seen once. The V gene end was trimmed by 2 bases and the J gene end by 10 bases; junction bases not matched to a gene: 4. Germline CDR1 reads SEHNR; CDR2 reads FQNEAQ (reference sequence). The CDR3 runs to 12 residues. The sample was T cells from blood (PBMCs), unsorted or a sorted subset (not recorded which), taken before or after yellow fever vaccination (not recorded which). This clonotype was obtained from a young woman who received the yellow fever vaccine. J is TRBJ1-1 and V is TRBV7-9, with TRBD1 identical over 7 bases. The DNA of the CDR3 is TGTGCCAGCAGCTTAATACAGGGGCCAGCTTTCTTT. It encodes CASSLIQGPAFF.